This TCR beta chain came from a study of low-dose radiotherapy and immunotherapy resistance in tumors. TCRs were put through 15 to 25 PCR cycles of amplification with Phusion. A constant-region primer and the V-primer adapter served as the primer pair. The authors amplified isolated mRNA by in vitro transcription. TCRdb re-analysed the reads in MiXCR, keeping a single row per CDR3 protein. The profile shows about 46,000 distinct CDR3 sequences, roughly 10% of them singletons. CDR1 is SGHDT and CDR2 is YYEEEE in the germline V gene. There are 15 residues in the CDR3. Trimming removed 4 bases at V and 6 bases at J, with 16 bases between. This clonotype occurred many times. The time point denotes: before trial treatment. Low-dose radiotherapy and low-dose cyclophosphamide, together with aspirin, ipilimumab and nivolumab, were given to donors. Each patient who was eligible had an advanced solid tumor with no tumor-infiltrating lymphocytes.

The origin of this receptor is a female donor with ovarian cancer. The source was PBMCs, collected before treatment. V usage is TRBV5-6 and J usage is TRBJ2-2; perhaps D is TRBD1 or TRBD2 (5 bases each). CDR3 in amino acids: CASSRDGVEAGELFF. CDR3 nucleotides: TGTGCCAGCAGCCGGGACGGGGTAGAGGCCGGGGAGCTGTTTTTT.